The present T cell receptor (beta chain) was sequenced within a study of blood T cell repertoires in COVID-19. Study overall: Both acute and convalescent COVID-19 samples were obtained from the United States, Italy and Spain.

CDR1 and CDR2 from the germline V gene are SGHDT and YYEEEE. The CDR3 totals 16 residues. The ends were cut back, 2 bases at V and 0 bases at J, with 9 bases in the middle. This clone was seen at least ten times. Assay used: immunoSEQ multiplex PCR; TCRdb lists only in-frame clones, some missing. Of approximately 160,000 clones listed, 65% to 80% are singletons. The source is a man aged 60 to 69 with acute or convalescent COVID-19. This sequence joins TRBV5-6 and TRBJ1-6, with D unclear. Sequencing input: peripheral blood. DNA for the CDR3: TGTGCCAGCAGCTTCGGGGTATTCTCCTATAATTCACCCCTCCACTTT. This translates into CASSFGVFSYNSPLHF.